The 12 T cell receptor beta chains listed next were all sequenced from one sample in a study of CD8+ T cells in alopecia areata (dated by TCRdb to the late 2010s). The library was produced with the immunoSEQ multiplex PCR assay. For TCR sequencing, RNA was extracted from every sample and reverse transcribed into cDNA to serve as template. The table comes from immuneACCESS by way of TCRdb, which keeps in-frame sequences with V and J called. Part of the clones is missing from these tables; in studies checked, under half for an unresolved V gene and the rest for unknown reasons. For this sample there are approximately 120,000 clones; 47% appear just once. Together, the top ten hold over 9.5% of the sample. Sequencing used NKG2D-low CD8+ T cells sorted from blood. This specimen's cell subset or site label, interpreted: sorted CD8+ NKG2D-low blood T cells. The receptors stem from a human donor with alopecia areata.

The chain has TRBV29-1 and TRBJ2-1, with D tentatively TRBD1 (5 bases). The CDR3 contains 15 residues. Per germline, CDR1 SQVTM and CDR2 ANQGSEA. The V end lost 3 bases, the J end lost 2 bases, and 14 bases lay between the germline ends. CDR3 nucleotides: TGCAGCGTTGATTCTAGGGGCGCAACCTACAATGAGCAGTTCTTC. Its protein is CSVDSRGATYNEQFF.

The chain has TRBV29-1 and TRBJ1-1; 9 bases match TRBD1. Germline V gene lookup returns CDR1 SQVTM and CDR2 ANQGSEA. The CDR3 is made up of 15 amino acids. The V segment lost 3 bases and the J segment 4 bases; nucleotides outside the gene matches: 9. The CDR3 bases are TGCAGCGTTGAGCCAACAGGGGGCCTTAGCACTGAAGCTTTCTTT. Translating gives CSVEPTGGLSTEAFF.

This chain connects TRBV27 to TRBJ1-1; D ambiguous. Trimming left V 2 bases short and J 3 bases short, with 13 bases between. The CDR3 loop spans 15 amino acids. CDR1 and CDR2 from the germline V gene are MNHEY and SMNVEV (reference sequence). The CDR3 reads CASSLTVPEDTEAFF. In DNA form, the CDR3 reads TGTGCCAGCAGTTTAACCGTCCCCGAGGACACTGAAGCTTTCTTT.

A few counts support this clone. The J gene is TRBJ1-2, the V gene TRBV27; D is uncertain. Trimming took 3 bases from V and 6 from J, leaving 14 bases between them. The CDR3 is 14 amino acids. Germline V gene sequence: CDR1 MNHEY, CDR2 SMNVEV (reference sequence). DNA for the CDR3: TGTGCCAGCAGTTTGAACGGGAAAGTCCATGGCTACACCTTC. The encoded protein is CASSLNGKVHGYTF.

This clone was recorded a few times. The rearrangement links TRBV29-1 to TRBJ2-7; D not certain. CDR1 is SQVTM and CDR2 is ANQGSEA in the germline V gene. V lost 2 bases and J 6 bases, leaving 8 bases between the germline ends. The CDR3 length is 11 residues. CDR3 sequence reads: CSVENGSEQYF. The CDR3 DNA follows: TGCAGCGTTGAAAACGGTTCCGAGCAGTACTTC.

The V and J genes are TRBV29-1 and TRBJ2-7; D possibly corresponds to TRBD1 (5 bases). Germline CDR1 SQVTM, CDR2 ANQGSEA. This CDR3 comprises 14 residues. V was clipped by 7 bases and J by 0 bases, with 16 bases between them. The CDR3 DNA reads TGCAGCGGATCTGACAGCGTCTCCTCCTACGAGCAGTACTTC. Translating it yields CSGSDSVSSYEQYF.

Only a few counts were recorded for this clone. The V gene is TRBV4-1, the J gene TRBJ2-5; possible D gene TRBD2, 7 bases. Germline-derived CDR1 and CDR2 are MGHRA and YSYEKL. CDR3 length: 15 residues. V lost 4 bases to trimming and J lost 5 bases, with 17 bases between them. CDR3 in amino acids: CASSPDPWGGETQYF. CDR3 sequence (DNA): TGCGCCAGCAGCCCAGACCCCTGGGGGGGCGAGACCCAGTACTTC.

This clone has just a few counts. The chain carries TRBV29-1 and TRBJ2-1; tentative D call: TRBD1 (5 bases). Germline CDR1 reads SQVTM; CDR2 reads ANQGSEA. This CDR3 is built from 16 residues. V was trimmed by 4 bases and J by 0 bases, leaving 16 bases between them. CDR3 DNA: TGCAGCGTTGTGGGTGAGCAGGGAAGCTCCTACAATGAGCAGTTCTTC. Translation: CSVVGEQGSSYNEQFF.

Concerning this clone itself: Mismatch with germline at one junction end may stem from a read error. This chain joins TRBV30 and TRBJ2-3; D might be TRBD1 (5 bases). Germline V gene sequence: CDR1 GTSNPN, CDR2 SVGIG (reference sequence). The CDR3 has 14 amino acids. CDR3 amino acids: CAWCVGASTDTQYF. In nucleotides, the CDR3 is TGTGCCTGGTGTGTAGGGGCTAGCACAGATACGCAGTATTTT.

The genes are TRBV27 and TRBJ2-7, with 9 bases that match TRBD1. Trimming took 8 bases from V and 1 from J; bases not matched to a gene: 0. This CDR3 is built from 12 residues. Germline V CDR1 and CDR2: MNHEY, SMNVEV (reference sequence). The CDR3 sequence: CASGQGSYEQYF. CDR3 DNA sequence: TGTGCCAGCGGACAGGGGTCCTACGAGCAGTACTTC.

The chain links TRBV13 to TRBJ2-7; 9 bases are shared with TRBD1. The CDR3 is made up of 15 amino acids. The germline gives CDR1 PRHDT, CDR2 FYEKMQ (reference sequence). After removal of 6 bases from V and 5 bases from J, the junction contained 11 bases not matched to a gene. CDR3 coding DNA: TGTGCCAGCAGAACAACAGGGGGCGAACGGGACGAGCAGTACTTC. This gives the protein CASRTTGGERDEQYF.

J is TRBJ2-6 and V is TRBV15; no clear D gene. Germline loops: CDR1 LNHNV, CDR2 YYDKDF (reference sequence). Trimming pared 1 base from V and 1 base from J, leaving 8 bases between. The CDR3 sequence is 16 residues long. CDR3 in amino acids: CATSRADGSGANVLTF. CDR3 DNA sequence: TGTGCCACCAGCAGAGCTGATGGATCTGGGGCCAACGTCCTGACTTTC.